The 27 T cell receptor beta chains below all came from one sample that was sequenced in a study of control samples from healthy donors and cancer patients. Method: immunoSEQ multiplex PCR; TCRdb's copy keeps in-frame clones and lacks some. The sample consists of about 120,000 clones, around 90% of them appearing once. The sequenced sample was blood. These receptors were collected from a man in his fifties in good health.

The rearrangement uses TRBV6-6 and TRBJ1-1; possible D gene TRBD1, 5 bases. This CDR3 contains 14 residues. Germline-derived CDR1 and CDR2 are MNHNY and SVGAGI (reference sequence). The V gene lost 0 bases and the J gene lost 5 bases, with 10 bases spanning the gap. The CDR3 region has the DNA TGTGCCAGCAGTTACTCGGCCAGGGTGACTGAAGCTTTCTTT. Encoded protein: CASSYSARVTEAFF.

This clone was observed a single time. The gene calls are TRBV5-4 and TRBJ2-2; the D call may be TRBD1 or TRBD2 (5 bases each). V dropped 0 bases and J dropped 4 bases, with 13 bases sitting between them. This CDR3 contains 16 residues. Germline CDR1 SGHNT, CDR2 YYREEE (reference sequence). In DNA form, the CDR3 reads TGTGCCAGCAGCTTGGTGGGCAGGGAGATCACCGGGGAGCTGTTTTTT. This sequence encodes CASSLVGREITGELFF.

CDR3 coding DNA: TGTGCCAGCAGTACTACCGGGACTAGCGGGGGGGCCCCGGGAGAGCAGTACTTC. Protein product: CASSTTGTSGGAPGEQYF. The rearrangement uses TRBV11-3 and TRBJ2-7; 16 bases are shared with TRBD2. The germline V gene has CDR1 SGHNT and CDR2 YENEEA. V was clipped by 6 bases and J by 7 bases; unmatched bases: 15. The CDR3 has 18 amino acids.

The chain employs TRBV6-1 and TRBJ2-2, with 8 bases fitting TRBD1. V shed 3 bases, J shed 6 bases, and the junction held 6 bases outside the gene matches. The CDR3 sequence is 15 residues long. Germline V gene sequence: CDR1 MNHNS, CDR2 SASEGT. The CDR3 region is CASSEDRVGSGELFF. The CDR3 bases are TGTGCCAGCAGTGAGGACAGGGTCGGTTCCGGGGAGCTGTTTTTT.

In the case of this clone: A junction end diverges from the germline sequence, so it may reflect a read error. The V gene is TRBV19, the J gene TRBJ2-2, with D perhaps assigned TRBD1 or TRBD2 (6 bases each). CDR1 and CDR2 (germline): LNHDA, SQIVND (reference sequence). The CDR3 is made up of 15 amino acids. The CDR3 nucleotides are TGTGCCAGTAGTATTGGGCAGGGGATGGGCGGGGAGTTGTTTTTT. Amino acids: CASSIGQGMGGELFF.

The gene calls are TRBV19 and TRBJ1-3; D is unresolved. The CDR3 contains 13 residues. V shed 7 bases and J shed 0 bases, with 7 bases lying between them. Germline V gene data show CDR1 as LNHDA and CDR2 as SQIVND (reference sequence). The CDR3: CASTEFSGNTIYF. The CDR3 DNA is TGTGCCAGTACCGAGTTCTCTGGAAACACCATATATTTT.

The CDR3 DNA is TGTGCCAGTAGTATACAGACTAATCAGCCCCAGCATTTT. Protein product: CASSIQTNQPQHF. V is TRBV19 and J is TRBJ1-5, with unresolved D. V dropped 2 bases and J dropped 4 bases, with 6 bases sitting between them. The CDR3 is made up of 13 amino acids. The germline V gene has CDR1 LNHDA and CDR2 SQIVND (reference sequence).

This clone was counted a few times. V is TRBV7-8 and J is TRBJ2-2; D possibly corresponds to TRBD1 (6 bases). The CDR3 runs to 17 residues. Trimming pared 2 bases from V and 6 bases from J, leaving 19 bases between. Per the germline V gene, CDR1 is SGHVS and CDR2 is FQNEAQ. The CDR3 DNA reads TGTGCCAGCAGCTTAAGTCGGGCAGGGGAACCGTCCGGGGAGCTGTTTTTT. Translating it yields CASSLSRAGEPSGELFF.

This rearrangement joins TRBV2 to TRBJ1-4; 9 bases are shared with TRBD1. Trimming cost V 3 bases and J 5 bases; bases outside gene matches: 4. The CDR3 sequence is 15 residues long. CDR1 and CDR2 from the germline V gene are SNHLY and FYNNEI. The CDR3 nucleotides read TGTGCCAGCAGTGATATGGGACAGGGAAATGAAAAACTGTTTTTT. It codes for CASSDMGQGNEKLFF.

The chain recombines TRBV5-1 with TRBJ1-5; 9 bases agree with TRBD1. Germline lookup yields CDR1 SGHRS and CDR2 YFSETQ. The CDR3 totals 14 residues. J was trimmed by 7 bases and V by 4 bases; bases with no gene match: 6. Here the CDR3 reads CASSPGQGNQPQHF. The DNA of the CDR3 is TGCGCCAGCAGCCCAGGACAGGGGAACCAGCCCCAGCATTTT.

The table lists this clone with a few counts. This chain links TRBV5-1 with TRBJ1-6, with D possibly matching TRBD1 (5 bases). V gave up 2 bases and J gave up 7 bases, with 13 bases separating them. Germline CDR1 and CDR2: SGHRS and YFSETQ. CDR3 length: 15 residues. CDR3 sequence: CASSFGHAGNSPLHF. The CDR3, as DNA: TGCGCCAGCAGCTTTGGACATGCCGGCAATTCACCCCTCCACTTT.

This sequence joins TRBV5-4 and TRBJ2-1; D ambiguous. The V end lost 2 bases, the J end lost 2 bases, and 14 bases lay between the germline ends. The CDR3 consists of 16 residues. Germline V CDR1 and CDR2: SGHNT, YYREEE (reference sequence). As DNA, the CDR3 is TGTGCCAGCAGCTTCTCCGGCGTAAATCCCTACAATGAGCAGTTCTTC. Its protein is CASSFSGVNPYNEQFF.

The chain employs TRBV10-2 and TRBJ2-1; D unresolved. V dropped 8 bases and J dropped 0 bases, with 20 bases sitting between them. The CDR3 loop spans 17 amino acids. In germline, CDR1 is WSHSY, CDR2 SAAADI. CDR3 nucleotides: TGCGCCAGCTTAAATCCGGCGGACCGGAGCTCCTACAATGAGCAGTTCTTC. This encodes CASLNPADRSSYNEQFF.

For the CDR3, the DNA is TGTGCCAGCAGTCCAGGAACGGTGGGCACTGAAGCTTTCTTT. It specifies CASSPGTVGTEAFF. This sequence joins TRBV27 and TRBJ1-1; D gene uncertain. CDR3 size: 14 residues. Germline V gene sequence: CDR1 MNHEY, CDR2 SMNVEV (reference sequence). The V end lost 5 bases, the J end lost 4 bases, and 14 bases lay between the germline ends.

This clone was detected once. The chain carries TRBV12-5 and TRBJ1-1; unclear D gene. V was clipped by 2 bases and J by 0 bases, with 13 bases between them. The CDR3 has 16 residues. Germline-derived CDR1 and CDR2 are LGHNT and FRNRAP. CDR3 residues: CASGLPVAALNTEAFF. The CDR3 DNA is TGTGCTAGTGGTTTGCCGGTGGCGGCTTTGAACACTGAAGCTTTCTTT.

The chain has TRBV5-1 and TRBJ2-3; 8 nucleotides align to TRBD1. The CDR3 has 15 amino acids. Germline loops: CDR1 SGHRS, CDR2 YFSETQ. The V segment lost 4 bases and the J segment 0 bases; nucleotides outside the gene matches: 4. CDR3 nucleotide sequence: TGCGCCAGCAGCACGGACAGGGCCAGCACAGATACGCAGTATTTT. Protein: CASSTDRASTDTQYF.

The chain's CDR3 is CASSQRTGGIYEQYF. The DNA of the CDR3 is TGTGCCAGCAGCCAAAGGACGGGGGGGATTTACGAGCAGTACTTC. J is TRBJ2-7 and V is TRBV5-6, with 8 bases fitting TRBD2. In germline, CDR1 is SGHDT, CDR2 YYEEEE. V dropped 4 bases and J dropped 4; count of bases not matched to a gene: 10. This CDR3 has 15 residues.

The V and J genes are TRBV5-6 and TRBJ1-3; 9 bases align to TRBD1. V was clipped by 2 bases and J by 8 bases; unmatched bases: 5. The CDR3 sequence is 14 residues long. Germline V gene data show CDR1 as SGHDT and CDR2 as YYEEEE. CDR3 bases: TGTGCCAGCAGCTTCGGACAGGGGATGGACACCATATATTTT. This sequence encodes CASSFGQGMDTIYF.

The CDR3 coding sequence is TGTGCCAGCAAGCGGACTAGCGGGGGGTCCTACGAGCAGTACTTC. Translated, it gives CASKRTSGGSYEQYF. The chain has TRBV2 and TRBJ2-7; 14 bases fit TRBD2. The CDR3 extends over 15 amino acids. V lost 7 bases to trimming and J lost 1 base; unmatched junction nucleotides: 3. The germline CDR1 and CDR2 sequences are SNHLY and FYNNEI.

This chain connects TRBV7-2 to TRBJ2-3, with 7 bases that match TRBD2. The V and J ends lost 6 bases and 3 bases, in that order; junction bases with no gene match: 9. The length of the CDR3 is 15 residues. Germline-derived CDR1 and CDR2 are SGHTA and FQGNSA. The CDR3: CASSYLGDYTDTQYF. In DNA form, the CDR3 reads TGTGCCAGCAGTTACCTTGGGGACTATACAGATACGCAGTATTTT.

The V gene is TRBV21-1, the J gene TRBJ2-3; TRBD1, as called in the table, went unchecked against the DNA. TRBV21-1 counts as a pseudogene. The CDR3 spans 16 residues. CDR3 residues: CASSPYRGRLADTQYF. CDR3 DNA: TGTGCCAGCAGCCCGTACAGGGGGAGGTTGGCAGATACGCAGTATTTT.

The CDR3 coding sequence is TGTGCCAGCAGCTTTGGGCTCGACCGGGATACGCAGTATTTT. It codes for CASSFGLDRDTQYF. The chain uses TRBV7-2 and TRBJ2-3, with D uncertain. Trimming cost V 3 bases and J 6 bases, with 13 bases left between them. CDR1 SGHTA and CDR2 FQGNSA come from the germline V gene. There are 14 residues in the CDR3.

This sequence joins TRBV27 and TRBJ2-5, with D uncertain. This CDR3 has 13 amino acids. Germline V gene sequence: CDR1 MNHEY, CDR2 SMNVEV (reference sequence). The V end was cut by 3 bases, the J end by 2 bases, with 7 bases between. The CDR3 nucleotides read TGTGCCAGCAGTTTGGGCGTTCAAGAGACCCAGTACTTC. This gives the protein CASSLGVQETQYF.

The J gene is TRBJ1-2, the V gene TRBV5-1; D remains unclear. Trimming stripped 3 bases from V and 1 base from J, with 13 bases between. The CDR3 is made up of 15 amino acids. Germline CDR1 reads SGHRS; CDR2 reads YFSETQ. The CDR3 bases are TGCGCCAGCAGCTCGGACGCGTCCTATAACTATGGCTACACCTTC. Translating it yields CASSSDASYNYGYTF.

The CDR3 coding sequence is TGTGCCAGCAGCTCCCCAGGGGGCGATCAGCCCCAGCATTTT. Its protein is CASSSPGGDQPQHF. V is TRBV9 and J is TRBJ1-5; 8 nucleotides match TRBD1. This CDR3 is built from 14 residues. The germline V gene encodes CDR1 SGDLS and CDR2 YYNGEE. V was clipped by 4 bases and J by 5 bases; unmatched bases: 5.

V and J are TRBV29-1 and TRBJ2-2; TRBD1 matches 8 bases. V was clipped by 5 bases and J by 0 bases; unmatched bases: 2. The CDR3 has 14 residues. Germline CDR1 reads SQVTM; CDR2 reads ANQGSEA. DNA of the CDR3: TGCAGCGTTAAGGACAGGGCGAACACCGGGGAGCTGTTTTTT. It yields the protein CSVKDRANTGELFF.

The chain is built from TRBV18 and TRBJ2-5, with D perhaps being TRBD1 or TRBD2 (6 bases each). Per germline, CDR1 KGHSH and CDR2 LQKENI. This CDR3 is built from 15 residues. V was clipped by 3 bases and J by 5 bases, with 16 bases between them. CDR3 in amino acids: CASSPPSGAGETQYF. CDR3 in DNA: TGTGCCAGCTCACCGCCCTCGGGGGCGGGTGAGACCCAGTACTTC.